The rows below give T cell receptor beta chains drawn from one sample of a study of T cell responses to AZD1222 COVID-19 vaccine. Some clones are missing from TCRdb's copy, which holds only in-frame ones; the method was immunoSEQ multiplex PCR. The sample has roughly 100,000 clones, 91% seen once. Sequencing used peripheral blood, obtained on day 0 of AZD1222 vaccination. The receptors originated from an adult in good health. CDR3s include the opening cysteine and the closing phenylalanine or tryptophan. The order of the fields is clone size, J gene, V gene, D gene, CDR3 DNA, CDR3 protein. A D gene is named only where the DNA matches it firmly. Rows give clone size only sometimes, using once, few, many, or a class for an expanded clone.

>-|TRBJ2-7|TRBV27|-
TGTGCCAGCAGTTTATACGGATTTGGCGAGCAGTACTTC
CASSLYGFGEQYF
>few|TRBJ1-2|TRBV6-6|TRBD1
TGTGCCAGCAGTCTCCGACAGGGGCGATCTTCTAACTATGGCTACACCTTC
CASSLRQGRSSNYGYTF
>-|TRBJ2-7|TRBV6-5|TRBD1
TGTGCCAGCAATTCCGGGACAGGGAACTACGAGCAGTACTTC
CASNSGTGNYEQYF
>-|TRBJ1-5|TRBV18|-
TGTGCCAGCTCACACCGGGGCCTGCAGCCCCAGCATTTT
CASSHRGLQPQHF
>once|TRBJ2-6|TRBV10-2|-
TGCGCCAGCAGTGAGTCACACTCTGGGGCCAACGTCCTGACTTTC
CASSESHSGANVLTF
>-|TRBJ1-1|TRBV28|-
TGTGCCAGCAGTTTAAGGGGTCGGCCTGAAGCTTTCTTT
CASSLRGRPEAFF
>-|TRBJ2-2|TRBV25-1|TRBD2
TGTGCCAGCAGTTTACTAGCGTCCGGGGAGCTGTTTTTT
CASSLLASGELFF
>once|TRBJ2-6|TRBV7-6|TRBD1
TGTGCCAGCAGCACATACAGGGGTGGGGCCAACGTCCTGACTTTC
CASSTYRGGANVLTF
>once|TRBJ2-7|TRBV9|-
TGTGCCAGCAGCGGACAATCCTACGAGCAGTACTTC
CASSGQSYEQYF
>-|TRBJ1-5|TRBV5-8|-
TGTGCCAGCAGCTTGGCCGGGGGCCATCAGCCCCAGCATTTT
CASSLAGGHQPQHF
>-|TRBJ2-5|TRBV25-1|TRBD2
TGTGCCAGCAGTGAATGGTGGGAGGGCCGTGGGCAAGAGACCCAGTACTTC
CASSEWWEGRGQETQYF
>-|TRBJ2-7|TRBV5-1|TRBD2
TGCGCCAGCAGCTTGGCCGGGACTAGCACGTACGAGCAGTACTTC
CASSLAGTSTYEQYF
>-|TRBJ1-5|TRBV7-5|-
TGTGTCAGAAGCCCCCGACAGAAAACCTTAGGCGGAAATCAGCCCCAGCATTTT
CVRSPRQKTLGGNQPQHF
>-|TRBJ2-1|TRBV15|TRBD1
TGTGCCACCAGCAGAGATCGGAGGACAGGGCGCAATGAGCAGTTCTTC
CATSRDRRTGRNEQFF
>-|TRBJ1-6|TRBV5-8|TRBD1
TGTGCCAGCAGTTTACTTGCCTCGACAGGGGGTGACTCACCCCTCCACTTT
CASSLLASTGGDSPLHF
>-|TRBJ2-4|TRBV28|TRBD2
TGTGCCAGTTCCTCAGCGGGAGTCCCAGCCAAAAACATTCAGTACTTC
CASSSAGVPAKNIQYF
>-|TRBJ1-4|TRBV6-5|-
TGTGCCAGCAATAGGCAGATTAATGAAAAACTGTTTTTT
CASNRQINEKLFF
>-|TRBJ1-2|TRBV28|-
TGTGCCAGCAGCCCCCCCCTATATGGCTACACCTTC
CASSPPLYGYTF
>-|TRBJ2-1|TRBV28|-
TGTGCCAGCAGTTTAGGTGAGCAGTTCTTC
CASSLGEQFF
>-|TRBJ2-7|TRBV11-2|TRBD1
TGTGCCAGCAGCTTCGGACAGGGTCCCATCGAGCAGTACTTC
CASSFGQGPIEQYF
>-|TRBJ1-5|TRBV9|-
TGTGCCAGCAGCTTTGGACAGTTCAATCAGCCCCAGCATTTT
CASSFGQFNQPQHF
>-|TRBJ1-4|TRBV2|-
TGTGCCAGCAGTGAAGCGCTCTTGGGGGCTGAGGGAAAACTGTTTTTT
CASSEALLGAEGKLFF
>-|TRBJ2-7|TRBV28|-
TGTGCCAGCAGTCCCTATAGCGGCGCCTCCTACGAGCAGTACTTC
CASSPYSGASYEQYF
>few|TRBJ2-1|TRBV18|TRBD2
TGTGCCAGCTCACTAACTAGCGGGATTAATGAGCAGTTCTTC
CASSLTSGINEQFF
>-|TRBJ1-1|TRBV13|-
TGTGCCAGCAGCCGAAGACAGAACACTGAAGCTTTCTTT
CASSRRQNTEAFF
>-|TRBJ2-1|TRBV5-1|-
TGCGCCAGCAGCACGGAGAGCTCCTACAATGAGCAGTTCTTC
CASSTESSYNEQFF
>few|TRBJ2-1|TRBV10-3|-
TGTGCCATCAGTGAGTCGACGACTAGAGGTGAGCAGTTCTTC
CAISESTTRGEQFF
>once|TRBJ2-2|TRBV12-5|-
TGTGCTAGTGGTTTGGGACAGATTGGCACCGGGGAGCTGTTTTTT
CASGLGQIGTGELFF
>-|TRBJ1-1|TRBV29-1|TRBD1
TGCAGCGTTGTTTTAAGGGGGCGAGAGAACACTGAAGCTTTCTTT
CSVVLRGRENTEAFF
>-|TRBJ1-6|TRBV27|-
TGTGCCAGCAGTTCGTACTCAAATTCACCCCTCCACTTT
CASSSYSNSPLHF
>-|TRBJ2-1|TRBV7-8|-
TGTGCCAGCAGCCGCCGGGACGGTTCCTACAATGAGCAGTTCTTC
CASSRRDGSYNEQFF
>-|TRBJ2-3|TRBV30|TRBD2
TGTGCCTGGCAGACTAGCGGAGGCACAGATACGCAGTATTTT
CAWQTSGGTDTQYF
>-|TRBJ1-3|TRBV5-4|TRBD1
TGTGCCAGCAGCCCGACCAGGGGGAGCTCTGGAAACACCATATATTTT
CASSPTRGSSGNTIYF
>-|TRBJ2-1|TRBV2|-
TGTGCCAGCAGTGAAAGGGTTTACAATGAGCAGTTCTTC
CASSERVYNEQFF
>-|TRBJ1-5|TRBV28|TRBD1
TGTGCCAGCAGTTTATCGAGCGCAGGGGGTGATCAGCCCCAGCATTTT
CASSLSSAGGDQPQHF
>-|TRBJ2-3|TRBV11-2|-
TGTGCCAGCAGCTTAGGTCCCGCCGCGCCAGATACGCAGTATTTT
CASSLGPAAPDTQYF
>-|TRBJ2-7|TRBV10-3|TRBD1
TGTGCCATCAACGACAGGGGAAGCGAGCAGTACTTC
CAINDRGSEQYF
>-|TRBJ2-3|TRBV20-1|TRBD2
TGCAGTGCTAGTTGGGGGGGACGGAGCACAGATACGCAGTATTTT
CSASWGGRSTDTQYF
>-|TRBJ2-2|TRBV29-1|TRBD2
TGCAGCGTTGAAGACTGGACTAGCGGGGGGAACACCGGGGAGCTGTTTTTT
CSVEDWTSGGNTGELFF
>-|TRBJ1-6|TRBV5-4|-
TGTGCCAGCAGCGTGCCCGGTAATTCACCCCTCCACTTT
CASSVPGNSPLHF
>few|TRBJ1-2|TRBV29-1|-
TGCAGCGTTGAAACTGGGGCTAACTATGGCTACACCTTC
CSVETGANYGYTF
>once|TRBJ2-2|TRBV3-1/TRBV3-2|TRBD1
TGTGCCAGCAGCCTAGGACAGGGATGGGACACCGGGGAGCTGTTTTTT
CASSLGQGWDTGELFF
>-|TRBJ2-7|TRBV5-1|-
TGCGCCAGCAGCTTGGCTTCCGGCTCCCACGAGCAGTACTTC
CASSLASGSHEQYF
>-|TRBJ2-1|TRBV7-9|-
TGTGCCAGCAGCTCAGAGGCAGGGACCTACAATGAGCAGTTCTTC
CASSSEAGTYNEQFF
>-|TRBJ2-7|TRBV6-5|TRBD1
TGTGCCAGTGCTGGGGGACAGCTGCATCCTTACGAGCAGTACTTC
CASAGGQLHPYEQYF
>-|TRBJ2-6|TRBV27|TRBD2
TGTGCCAGCAGTATCCGACTAGCGGAGGTTTCTGGGGCCAACGTCCTGACTTTC
CASSIRLAEVSGANVLTF
>-|TRBJ2-1|TRBV28|-
TGTGCCAGCAGTTTACCACAGAACAATGAGCAGTTCTTC
CASSLPQNNEQFF
>-|TRBJ2-1|TRBV7-8|-
TGTGCCAGCAGCTTACACGGGCACAATGAGCAGTTCTTC
CASSLHGHNEQFF